The 30 T cell receptor beta chains below all came from one sample that was sequenced in a study of vaccination effects on CD4 cells after COVID-19. The method was immunoSEQ multiplex PCR; TCRdb's version includes in-frame clones alone and lacks a portion of them. The sample carries approximately 68,000 clones, 60% to 85% recorded once. What these receptors recognize is not known. Before sequencing took place, the ViraFEST assay used viral peptide pools to expand antigen-specific CD4+ T cells. The culture ran for roughly 10 days before CD4+ T cells were isolated. Nobody among the vaccine recipients had prior SARS-CoV-2 infection (nucleocapsid antibodies were negative). The source was CD4+ T cells from PBMCs cultured with SARS-CoV-2 spike peptides, collected before COVID-19 vaccination. The receptors here all came from a human donor who received a COVID-19 vaccine.

This sequence joins TRBV4-2 and TRBJ2-4, with 12 nucleotides matching TRBD2. Trimming took 0 bases from V and 0 from J; bases not matched to a gene: 9. CDR3 length: 20 residues. CDR1 and CDR2 from the germline V gene are LGHNA and YNFKEQ. Here the CDR3 reads CASSQDLLAGGRIAKNIQYF. The CDR3, as DNA: TGTGCCAGCAGCCAAGATCTACTAGCGGGGGGCCGTATAGCCAAAAACATTCAGTACTTC.

In regard to this clone: No conserved phenylalanine or tryptophan is present at the end of the CDR3, so a read error is the likely explanation. The DNA is left out, because the CDR3 cannot be placed on it with certainty; the CDR3 is given as TCRdb lists it. The CDR3 reads CASSDVNRDRTL. The chain employs TRBV28 and TRBJ1-2; the table names TRBD1, a call not compared with the DNA. Including both end residues, the CDR3 is 12 amino acids long. The V gene's germline CDR1 is MDHEN and CDR2 SYDVKM.

V gene TRBV3-1 (or the pseudogene TRBV3-2) combines with J gene TRBJ1-3; the D gene is possibly TRBD1 (6 bases). The V end was cut by 0 bases, the J end by 0 bases, with 12 bases between. CDR1 and CDR2 (germline): LGHDT, YNNKEL (reference sequence). This CDR3 has 17 residues. CDR3 loop: CASSQDLETGSGNTIYF. The DNA for the CDR3 is TGTGCCAGCAGCCAAGATCTCGAGACAGGCTCTGGAAACACCATATATTTT.

A single count supports this clone. The chain combines TRBV4-1 with TRBJ1-3; D is unclear. The CDR3 sequence is 17 residues long. V lost 5 bases, J lost 0 bases, and 17 bases lay in between. Germline lookup yields CDR1 MGHRA and CDR2 YSYEKL. The CDR3 region has the DNA TGCGCCAGCAGCGCCGCCGGTTCGGGCAACTCTGGAAACACCATATATTTT. This encodes CASSAAGSGNSGNTIYF.

The CDR3 DNA sequence: TGTGCCAGCAGTCGGGGTGGTGATACGCAGTATTTT. It yields the protein CASSRGGDTQYF. V and J are TRBV7-3 and TRBJ2-3; possible D gene TRBD2, 5 bases. V lost 6 bases and J 6 bases, leaving 10 bases between the germline ends. CDR3 length equals 12 residues. Germline assignment: CDR1 SGHTA and CDR2 FQGTGA.

The chain uses TRBV5-1 and TRBJ2-7; D is perhaps TRBD1 (6 bases). Per the germline V gene, CDR1 is SGHRS and CDR2 is YFSETQ. The CDR3 spans 15 residues. Between the trimmed V and J ends, which lost 0 bases and 1 base, there was a span of 11 bases. The CDR3 region has the DNA TGCGCCAGCAGCTTGGATCCTCAGGGGTCCTACGAGCAGTACGTC. It specifies CASSLDPQGSYEQYV.

This chain joins TRBV20-1 and TRBJ1-2; no clear D. Trimming pared 3 bases from V and 1 base from J, leaving 18 bases between. This CDR3 is built from 16 residues. CDR1 and CDR2 from the germline V gene are DFQATT and SNEGSKA (reference sequence). The DNA of the CDR3 is TGCAGTGCTAGTTTATGGACTCTCGGGATTAACTATGGCTACACCTTC. Its protein product is CSASLWTLGINYGYTF.

The CDR3 sequence is CASSPRLAGETQYF. The CDR3 nucleotides are TGTGCCAGCAGCCCGCGACTAGCAGGGGAGACCCAGTACTTC. The chain employs TRBV14 and TRBJ2-5; TRBD2 agrees at 7 bases. V was pared by 4 bases and J by 5 bases, with 7 bases of the junction left unmatched. Germline CDR1 reads SGHDN; CDR2 reads FVKESK. The CDR3 has 14 residues. The whole variable domain, filled in from reference TRBV14 and TRBJ2-5, reads EAGVTQFPSHSVIEKGQTVTLRCDPISGHDNLYWYRRVMGKEIKFLLHFVKESKQDESGMPNNRFLAERTGGTYSTLKVQPAELEDSGVYFCASSPRLAGETQYFGPGTRLLVL.

This clone was found once. V is TRBV5-1 and J is TRBJ1-4; D may be TRBD1 (6 bases). CDR3 length equals 15 residues. Looked up from germline, CDR1 is SGHRS and CDR2 is YFSETQ. The ends were cut back, 4 bases at V and 5 bases at J, with 15 bases in the middle. This CDR3 reads CASSGTGNLNEKLFF. The CDR3 bases are TGCGCCAGCAGCGGAACAGGGAACCTAAATGAAAAACTGTTTTTT.

The chain is built from TRBV3-1 (or the pseudogene TRBV3-2) and TRBJ2-5; a possible D gene is TRBD1 (5 bases). Between the trimmed V and J ends, which lost 1 base and 2 bases, there was a span of 8 bases. Germline CDR1 and CDR2: LGHDT and YNNKEL (reference sequence). The CDR3 loop spans 14 amino acids. The CDR3 coding sequence is TGTGCCAGCAGCCAAGGGGGCTCTCAAGAGACCCAGTACTTC. Encoded protein: CASSQGGSQETQYF.

The chain carries TRBV29-1 and TRBJ1-1, with D unclear. The CDR3 covers 13 residues. Per the germline V gene, CDR1 is SQVTM and CDR2 is ANQGSEA. V was shortened by 6 bases and J by 5 bases, with 16 bases between the two germline ends. CDR3 nucleotides: TGCAGCGTCAAACCCCTGTCTGGAACTGAAGCTTTCTTT. Its protein product is CSVKPLSGTEAFF.

This chain links TRBV10-3 with TRBJ1-1; weak D call: TRBD1 (5 bases). The CDR3 is 13 residues long. Per the germline V gene, CDR1 is ENHRY and CDR2 is SYGVKD. V was shortened by 4 bases and J by 1 base, with 7 bases between the two germline ends. DNA for the CDR3: TGTGCCATCAGTGGGGGGGAGAACACTGAAGCTTTCTTT. The encoded protein is CAISGGENTEAFF.

The gene calls are TRBV4-3 and TRBJ2-3, with 9 bases aligning to TRBD2. In germline, CDR1 is LGHNA, CDR2 YSLEER. The CDR3 loop spans 17 amino acids. J gave up 2 bases and V 4 bases, and 10 bases lay outside the gene matches. CDR3 nucleotides: TGCGCCAGCAGCCGCCAGATCCCTAGCGGGGACACAGATACGCAGTATTTT. Protein product: CASSRQIPSGDTDTQYF.

Details on this clone: The junction departs from germline at one end; a sequencing error may be responsible. The V gene is TRBV19, the J gene TRBJ2-2, with 8 bases lining up with TRBD2. Germline V lookup: CDR1 LNHDA, CDR2 SQIVND (reference sequence). The CDR3 runs to 15 residues. CDR3 nucleotide sequence: TGTGCCAGTCGCCTCGGGGGGGCGAATACCGGGGAGCTGTTTTTT. It encodes CASRLGGANTGELFF.

V and J are TRBV27 and TRBJ2-3; D is unclear. Per germline, CDR1 MNHEY and CDR2 SMNVEV (reference sequence). CDR3 size: 14 residues. The V end lost 5 bases, the J end lost 6 bases, and 15 bases lay between the germline ends. CDR3 nucleotide sequence: TGTGCCAGCAGTACCTTCAGCGCCGGGGATACGCAGTATTTT. Amino acid sequence: CASSTFSAGDTQYF.

The chain uses TRBV5-6 and TRBJ2-7; D is undetermined. V was clipped by 5 bases and J by 3 bases, with 9 bases between them. The CDR3 extends over 12 amino acids. In germline, CDR1 is SGHDT, CDR2 YYEEEE. This CDR3 is CASRGRGYEQYV. DNA for the CDR3: TGTGCCAGCAGGGGTCGAGGCTACGAGCAGTACGTC.

The chain uses TRBV13 and TRBJ2-2; no clear D. Germline V gene data show CDR1 as PRHDT and CDR2 as FYEKMQ (reference sequence). V was trimmed by 5 bases and J by 3 bases, leaving 10 bases between them. The CDR3 has 14 residues. Here the CDR3 DNA reads TGTGCCAGCAGCCTAAGGGCATACACCGGGGAGCTGTTTTTT. It is translated as CASSLRAYTGELFF.

The V call is TRBV7-6, the J call TRBJ2-1, with D perhaps TRBD1 or TRBD2 (5 bases each). The CDR3 consists of 17 residues. Deletions cut 5 bases from V and 8 bases from J, with 25 bases between. The germline V gene has CDR1 SGHVS and CDR2 FNYEAQ. CDR3 in DNA: TGTGCCAGCAGCCGAGACCCCCCGGGACGGGTGGTCCATGAGCAGTTCTTC. This encodes CASSRDPPGRVVHEQFF.

The gene calls are TRBV9 and TRBJ2-7; D is unclear. The germline V gene has CDR1 SGDLS and CDR2 YYNGEE. This CDR3 contains 12 residues. Trimming left V 2 bases short and J 2 bases short, with 5 bases between. In DNA form, the CDR3 reads TGTGCCAGCAGCGTGCCGGCCTACGAGCAGTACGTC. Translated, it gives CASSVPAYEQYV.

The DNA for the CDR3 is TGTGCCAGCAGCGAGAGAGGGGTCCCAGAAAAACTGTTTTTT. Translated, it gives CASSERGVPEKLFF. The chain has TRBV9 and TRBJ1-4; possible D gene TRBD1, 5 bases. The CDR3 totals 14 residues. Per the germline V gene, CDR1 is SGDLS and CDR2 is YYNGEE. Trimming took off 3 bases at V and 8 bases at J, with 14 bases between the two ends.

This clone has just a few counts. V and J are TRBV19 and TRBJ1-2; 11 bases are shared with TRBD1. V trimming: 5 bases; J trimming: 10 bases; junction bases outside the gene matches: 12. The CDR3 length is 15 residues. The germline V gene has CDR1 LNHDA and CDR2 SQIVND (reference sequence). CDR3 DNA sequence: TGTGCCAGTAGTCCCACCGGACAGGGGGCTGTTTCCTACACCTTC. Its protein product is CASSPTGQGAVSYTF.

V and J are TRBV6-1 and TRBJ1-2; the D gene is possibly TRBD1 (5 bases). Germline V gene data show CDR1 as MNHNS and CDR2 as SASEGT. V was clipped by 0 bases and J by 8 bases, with 16 bases between them. This CDR3 spans 15 amino acids. The CDR3 loop is CASSEARGGAFGYTF. CDR3 DNA sequence: TGTGCCAGCAGTGAAGCGCGGGGCGGTGCGTTCGGCTACACCTTC.

The rearrangement uses TRBV5-1 and TRBJ1-1; D is unclear. Trimming stripped 4 bases from V and 2 bases from J, with 12 bases between. CDR3 size: 14 residues. The V gene's germline CDR1 is SGHRS and CDR2 YFSETQ. This chain's CDR3 is CASSIQPLNTEAFF. The CDR3, as DNA: TGCGCCAGCAGCATACAGCCACTAAACACTGAAGCTTTCTTT. The full variable domain, completed using reference TRBV5-1 and TRBJ1-1, is KAGVTQTPRYLIKTRGQQVTLSCSPISGHRSVSWYQQTPGQGLQFLFEYFSETQRNKGNFPGRFSGRQFSNSRSEMNVSTLELGDSALYLCASSIQPLNTEAFFGQGTRLTVV.

This chain links TRBV11-2 with TRBJ2-7; D is possibly TRBD1 (6 bases). The CDR3 has 10 amino acids. Looked up from germline, CDR1 is SGHAT and CDR2 is FQNNGV. V gave up 11 bases and J gave up 3 bases, with 8 bases separating them. CDR3 coding DNA: TGTGCCGAAGGGGGCTACGAGCAGTACGTC. This encodes CAEGGYEQYV.

This chain joins TRBV2 and TRBJ2-5; 9 bases match TRBD2. Germline V CDR1 and CDR2: SNHLY, FYNNEI. This CDR3 is 21 amino acids long. V was pared by 4 bases and J by 0 bases, with 21 bases of the junction left unmatched. In nucleotides, the CDR3 is TGTGCCAGCAGTGGTAGCGGGGGCCCGTCGACTCCACCCAAGTACCAAGAGACCCAGTACTTC. The encoded protein is CASSGSGGPSTPPKYQETQYF. Together with reference TRBV2 and TRBJ2-5, the CDR3 gives the full variable domain: EPEVTQTPSHQVTQMGQEVILRCVPISNHLYFYWYRQILGQKVEFLVSFYNNEISEKSEIFDDQFSVERPDGSNFTLKIRSTKLEDSAMYFCASSGSGGPSTPPKYQETQYFGPGTRLLVL.

This chain joins TRBV9 and TRBJ2-1, with D tentatively TRBD1 or TRBD2 (6 bases each). Trimming removed 0 bases at V and 5 bases at J, with 15 bases between. The length of the CDR3 is 16 residues. The germline CDR1 and CDR2 sequences are SGDLS and YYNGEE. The DNA for the CDR3 is TGTGCCAGCAGCGTAGGTTCCCGGGGGCCTCACAATGAGCAGTTCTTC. Protein: CASSVGSRGPHNEQFF.

The rearrangement joins TRBV30 to TRBJ1-5; 8 bases are shared with TRBD1. J gave up 6 bases and V 3 bases, and 7 bases lay outside the gene matches. Per the germline V gene, CDR1 is GTSNPN and CDR2 is SVGIG (reference sequence). The CDR3 runs 14 residues. In nucleotides, the CDR3 is TGTGCCTGGAGCGATGGACAGGGCTTTCAGCCCCAGCATTTT. It specifies CAWSDGQGFQPQHF.

V usage is TRBV6-5 and J usage is TRBJ1-5; 11 bases line up with TRBD1. The V gene's germline CDR1 is MNHEY and CDR2 SVGAGI. The CDR3 is 15 residues long. J was trimmed by 6 bases and V by 5 bases; bases with no gene match: 6. The CDR3 DNA reads as TGTGCCAGCAGTACCGGACAGGGGGCGGTTCAGCCCCAGCATTTT. This encodes CASSTGQGAVQPQHF.

This clone was detected a few times. This rearrangement joins TRBV28 to TRBJ1-5, with 8 bases fitting TRBD1. V was clipped by 4 bases and J by 1 base; unmatched bases: 3. The CDR3 length is 15 residues. Germline V CDR1 and CDR2: MDHEN, SYDVKM. DNA of the CDR3: TGTGCCAGCAGTTGGACAGGGAGAAGCAATCAGCCCCAGCATTTT. Residues: CASSWTGRSNQPQHF.

V is TRBV5-4 and J is TRBJ1-2, with D uncertain. Germline V lookup: CDR1 SGHNT, CDR2 YYREEE (reference sequence). V was pared by 0 bases and J by 1 base, with 1 base between. The CDR3 extends over 12 amino acids. The CDR3 reads CASSLDNYGYTF. In DNA, the CDR3 is TGTGCCAGCAGCTTGGATAACTATGGCTACACCTTC.